Below are 10 T cell receptor beta chains sequenced from a single sample in a study of blood T cell repertoires in COVID-19. The data were produced by immunoSEQ multiplex PCR, yet TCRdb's version contains in-frame clones alone and is incomplete. The sample consists of around 290,000 clones, 90% of them appearing once. Material for sequencing was PBMCs or T cells enriched from blood (not recorded which). The receptor set was obtained from a woman aged 25 to 45 who had recovered from COVID-19.

The genes are TRBV30 and TRBJ2-7, with D unresolved. The V end lost 3 bases, the J end lost 2 bases, and 11 bases lay between the germline ends. Looked up from germline, CDR1 is GTSNPN and CDR2 is SVGIG (reference sequence). The CDR3 spans 13 residues. The CDR3 here is CAWSRSPTYEQYF. The CDR3 DNA sequence: TGTGCCTGGAGCCGAAGCCCAACCTACGAGCAGTACTTC.

The genes are TRBV9 and TRBJ2-7; 7 nucleotides agree with TRBD1. This CDR3 has 13 residues. Germline CDR1 SGDLS, CDR2 YYNGEE. Unmatched junction bases numbered 5, after V lost 4 bases and J lost 4 bases. The CDR3 nucleotides read TGTGCCAGCAGCCCGACGACAGGGTACGAGCAGTACTTC. It codes for CASSPTTGYEQYF.

V usage is TRBV7-2 and J usage is TRBJ2-2; D perhaps matches TRBD2 (6 bases). Germline CDR1 and CDR2: SGHTA and FQGNSA. Trimming pared 2 bases from V and 7 bases from J, leaving 14 bases between. The CDR3 consists of 15 residues. The CDR3 loop is CASSLSQAEGGELFF. The CDR3 DNA reads as TGTGCCAGCAGCTTAAGCCAAGCGGAGGGCGGGGAGCTGTTTTTT.

This clone was counted only a few times. This chain connects TRBV7-2 to TRBJ2-1; 7 nucleotides agree with TRBD2. The CDR3 totals 16 residues. CDR1 is SGHTA, CDR2 FQGNSA, per germline. V was clipped by 3 bases and J by 5 bases; unmatched bases: 10. DNA of the CDR3: TGTGCCAGCAGCTTCCGAATACCAGCGGGGAACAATGAGCAGTTCTTC. Residues: CASSFRIPAGNNEQFF.

V usage is TRBV25-1 and J usage is TRBJ2-5, with 7 bases matching TRBD1. CDR1 is MGHDK and CDR2 is SYGVNS in the germline V gene. This CDR3 is 16 amino acids long. Unmatched junction bases numbered 12, after V lost 3 bases and J lost 5 bases. The CDR3 reads CASSDDTQQGKETQYF. CDR3 nucleotide sequence: TGTGCCAGCAGTGACGATACCCAACAGGGGAAGGAGACCCAGTACTTC.

This chain uses TRBV3-1 (or the pseudogene TRBV3-2) with TRBJ2-4; D may be TRBD1 (6 bases). This CDR3 spans 16 amino acids. Germline V gene data show CDR1 as LGHDT and CDR2 as YNNKEL (reference sequence). V gave up 4 bases and J gave up 7 bases, with 20 bases separating them. The CDR3 spells CASSPDLGGRVNIQYF. Here the CDR3 DNA reads TGTGCCAGCAGCCCAGACTTAGGGGGTCGGGTGAACATTCAGTACTTC.

This chain connects TRBV11-2 to TRBJ1-4, with TRBD1 matching 7 bases. Germline trimming cut 6 bases from V and 5 bases from J; bases unmatched to any gene: 9. The CDR3 is 15 amino acids. Germline-derived CDR1 and CDR2 are SGHAT and FQNNGV. CDR3 region: CASSSTGTVNEKLFF. The CDR3 DNA reads as TGTGCCAGCAGTTCCACCGGGACAGTGAATGAAAAACTGTTTTTT.

The V and J genes are TRBV5-1 and TRBJ2-7; D is possibly TRBD2 (5 bases). Germline lookup yields CDR1 SGHRS and CDR2 YFSETQ. This CDR3 has 14 amino acids. Trimming removed 1 base from V and 6 bases from J, with 14 bases in between. The CDR3 loop reads CASSLRSLGGEQYF. Written as DNA, the CDR3 is TGCGCCAGCAGCTTGAGGTCGCTTGGAGGCGAGCAGTACTTC.

The V and J genes are TRBV7-9 and TRBJ2-7, with 11 bases aligning to TRBD1. CDR3 length: 15 amino acids. The germline V gene encodes CDR1 SEHNR and CDR2 FQNEAQ (reference sequence). J lost 3 bases, V lost 4 bases, and 5 bases had no gene match. Here the CDR3 DNA reads TGTGCCAGCAGCTCTGCCGGGACAGGGGGCTACGAGCAGTACTTC. This sequence encodes CASSSAGTGGYEQYF. Drawing the rest from reference TRBV7-9 and TRBJ2-7, the complete variable domain is DTGVSQNPRHKITKRGQNVTFRCDPISEHNRLYWYRQTLGQGPEFLTYFQNEAQLEKSRLLSDRFSAERPKGSFSTLEIQRTEQGDSAMYLCASSSAGTGGYEQYFGPGTRLTVT.

The chain is built from TRBV5-1 and TRBJ2-3; D is possibly TRBD1 (5 bases). The CDR3 contains 15 residues. Trimming pared 1 base from V and 0 bases from J, leaving 9 bases between. Germline CDR1 and CDR2: SGHRS and YFSETQ. The DNA of the CDR3 is TGCGCCAGCAGCTTGTTGGGGCTCAGCACAGATACGCAGTATTTT. As protein: CASSLLGLSTDTQYF. Drawing the rest from reference TRBV5-1 and TRBJ2-3, the complete variable domain is KAGVTQTPRYLIKTRGQQVTLSCSPISGHRSVSWYQQTPGQGLQFLFEYFSETQRNKGNFPGRFSGRQFSNSRSEMNVSTLELGDSALYLCASSLLGLSTDTQYFGPGTRLTVL.